These 25 T cell receptor beta chains originate from one sample sequenced in a study of response to subunit inactivated influenza vaccine. Using its own MiXCR run on the RT-PCR reads, TCRdb lists one record per CDR3 protein. The sample gives more than 500,000 distinct CDR3 sequences, 10% to 12% of which show up once; about 11% is in the top ten. These data were also reused for a study on T cells expressing NK-cell markers. That work states: A 5'RACE template switching approach incorporating UMIs was used to make TCR beta cDNA.

The sequences come from PBMCs from blood, collected on the day of vaccination. These receptors originate from a man aged 45-65 years who received an inactivated influenza vaccine.

This clonotype was seen only a few times. The chain couples TRBV20-1 to TRBJ2-7; possibly TRBD1 or TRBD2 for D (6 bases each). V was shortened by 0 bases and J by 5 bases, with 11 bases between the two germline ends. Per germline, CDR1 DFQATT and CDR2 SNEGSKA (reference sequence). This CDR3 has 13 amino acids. As DNA, the CDR3 is TGCAGTGCTAGAGATAACGGGGGCCACGAGCAGTACTTC. This encodes CSARDNGGHEQYF.

This clonotype occurred a few times. The chain couples TRBV30 to TRBJ2-1, with no clear D. The V end lost 0 bases, the J end lost 6 bases, and 9 bases lay between the germline ends. CDR1 and CDR2 (germline): GTSNPN, SVGIG (reference sequence). The length of the CDR3 is 13 residues. CDR3 region: CAWSVSPTNEQFF. In nucleotides, the CDR3 is TGTGCCTGGAGTGTATCCCCGACCAATGAGCAGTTCTTC.

The chain employs TRBV12-3 or TRBV12-4 and TRBJ1-6; 9 bases fit TRBD1. The CDR3 totals 14 residues. Trimming removed 4 bases from V and 9 bases from J; junction bases left unmatched: 4. The CDR3 DNA reads as TGTGCCAGCAGTTCCGGGACAGGGTCTTCACCCCTCCACTTT. Encoded protein: CASSSGTGSSPLHF.

V and J are TRBV7-3 and TRBJ2-2, with D possibly matching TRBD2 (6 bases). V lost 2 bases, J lost 7 bases, and 8 bases lay in between. The CDR3 runs 13 residues. The germline V gene has CDR1 SGHTA and CDR2 FQGTGA. The CDR3 loop is CASSLVSGGELFF. In DNA form, the CDR3 reads TGTGCCAGCAGCTTAGTTAGCGGCGGGGAGCTGTTTTTT.

This clonotype appeared a few times. The chain joins TRBV19 to TRBJ2-7, with TRBD2 as a possible D gene (6 bases). The germline V gene encodes CDR1 LNHDA and CDR2 SQIVND (reference sequence). Deletions cut 6 bases from V and 0 bases from J, with 12 bases between. The CDR3 length is 14 residues. The CDR3: CASSPGGISYEQYF. CDR3 sequence (DNA): TGTGCCAGTAGCCCTGGCGGGATCTCCTACGAGCAGTACTTC.

This clonotype was observed many times. CDR3 DNA sequence: TGTGCCAGCAGCTTATCCCCGGGTAGCACCGGGGAGCTGTTTTTT. Its translation is CASSLSPGSTGELFF. The chain joins TRBV7-6 to TRBJ2-2; D remains ambiguous. This CDR3 is 15 amino acids long. CDR1 is SGHVS, CDR2 FNYEAQ, per germline. V gave up 2 bases and J gave up 4 bases, with 11 bases separating them.

The V and J genes are TRBV29-1 and TRBJ2-5, with TRBD2 matching over 7 bases. Trimming removed 0 bases from V and 3 bases from J; junction bases left unmatched: 13. Germline V gives CDR1 SQVTM, CDR2 ANQGSEA. The CDR3 extends over 17 amino acids. The CDR3: CSVEDRMAGREEETQYF. The CDR3 DNA sequence: TGCAGCGTTGAAGATCGAATGGCAGGGAGGGAGGAAGAGACCCAGTACTTC.

This clonotype occurred a few times. V gene TRBV12-3 or TRBV12-4 combines with J gene TRBJ2-5; D is tentatively TRBD1 or TRBD2 (5 bases each). The length of the CDR3 is 11 residues. Trimming took off 7 bases at V and 6 bases at J, with 9 bases between the two ends. The CDR3 bases are TGTGCCAGCATGGGGGAGAAGACCCAGTACTTC. Its protein product is CASMGEKTQYF.

The J gene is TRBJ2-7, the V gene TRBV7-2; D uncertain. This CDR3 has 11 residues. Germline V CDR1 and CDR2: SGHTA, FQGNSA. V lost 8 bases and J 2 bases, leaving 7 bases between the germline ends. In nucleotides, the CDR3 is TGTGCCAGCGGTCCACCCTACGAGCAGTACTTC. It yields the protein CASGPPYEQYF.

This clonotype occurred many times. The chain links TRBV12-3 or TRBV12-4 to TRBJ2-2; unclear D gene. The V end lost 4 bases, the J end lost 7 bases, and 4 bases lay between the germline ends. The CDR3 is made up of 11 amino acids. In nucleotides, the CDR3 is TGTGCCAGCAGTTCGTACGGGGAGCTGTTTTTT. Protein sequence: CASSSYGELFF.

This clonotype was seen at least ten times. The rearrangement links TRBV27 to TRBJ2-7, with TRBD2 matching over 7 bases. In germline, CDR1 is MNHEY, CDR2 SMNVEV (reference sequence). V was pared by 3 bases and J by 3 bases, with 8 bases of the junction left unmatched. The CDR3 is 15 residues long. CDR3 protein: CASSFRASGFYEQYF. In DNA form, the CDR3 reads TGTGCCAGCAGTTTTAGGGCTAGCGGTTTCTACGAGCAGTACTTC.

This clonotype was seen more than once but under ten times. The chain uses TRBV29-1 and TRBJ2-3, with 8 bases that match TRBD2. CDR3 length: 13 residues. CDR1 SQVTM and CDR2 ANQGSEA come from the germline V gene. Trimming took 1 base from V and 10 from J; bases not matched to a gene: 7. CDR3 sequence reads: CSVEAGGPGAQYF. The CDR3 region has the DNA TGCAGCGTTGAAGCGGGAGGGCCAGGAGCGCAGTATTTT.

This clonotype was counted only a few times. The chain uses TRBV27 and TRBJ1-5; 8 bases map to TRBD1. Germline CDR1 reads MNHEY; CDR2 reads SMNVEV (reference sequence). This CDR3 has 16 amino acids. The J segment lost 6 bases and the V segment lost 4 bases, leaving 11 bases of the junction unmatched. Here the CDR3 reads CASSSTGQGIGQPQHF. CDR3 nucleotide sequence: TGTGCCAGCAGTTCAACCGGACAGGGTATCGGTCAGCCCCAGCATTTT.

This clonotype was observed a handful of times. The chain has TRBV28 and TRBJ2-1, with 7 bases aligning to TRBD2. The CDR3 is 13 residues long. Germline lookup yields CDR1 MDHEN and CDR2 SYDVKM. V trimming: 6 bases; J trimming: 4 bases; junction bases outside the gene matches: 3. CDR3 sequence: CASRTSYYNEQFF. CDR3 DNA sequence: TGTGCCAGCAGGACTAGCTATTACAATGAGCAGTTCTTC.

CDR3 nucleotide sequence: TGTGCCAGCAGCTTGGGGGAGGGCCGTGGCTACACCTTC. Protein: CASSLGEGRGYTF. V gene TRBV11-2 combines with J gene TRBJ1-2, with a tentative D call TRBD1 (5 bases). CDR3 size: 13 residues. Germline V gives CDR1 SGHAT, CDR2 FQNNGV. Trimming removed 3 bases from V and 7 bases from J, with 12 bases in between.

There are a few counts of this clonotype. The chain carries TRBV7-2 and TRBJ2-2; D may be TRBD1 (6 bases). The V and J ends lost 5 bases and 2 bases respectively, with 12 bases between them. CDR3 length: 15 amino acids. Looked up from germline, CDR1 is SGHTA and CDR2 is FQGNSA. This chain's CDR3 is CASSAGQINTGELFF. The CDR3 nucleotides are TGTGCCAGCAGCGCAGGACAGATTAACACCGGGGAGCTGTTTTTT.

This clonotype has a handful of counts. The V call is TRBV12-3 or TRBV12-4, the J call TRBJ2-7; D tentatively reads TRBD1 or TRBD2 (6 bases each). This CDR3 is built from 13 residues. Deletions cut 1 base from V and 6 bases from J, with 10 bases between. CDR3 region: CASSLGGGGEQYF. CDR3 sequence (DNA): TGTGCCAGCAGTTTAGGAGGGGGAGGCGAGCAGTACTTC.

This clonotype was counted ten times or more. This sequence joins TRBV29-1 and TRBJ2-7; D is unresolved. The V end was cut by 0 bases, the J end by 4 bases, with 16 bases between. The CDR3 covers 15 residues. The germline V gene encodes CDR1 SQVTM and CDR2 ANQGSEA. CDR3 protein: CSVEEKGSRRYEQYF. DNA of the CDR3: TGCAGCGTTGAAGAGAAGGGTTCCCGAAGATACGAGCAGTACTTC.

This clonotype was counted ten times or more. The V call is TRBV6-1, the J call TRBJ2-1; 8 bases align to TRBD1. Per germline, CDR1 MNHNS and CDR2 SASEGT. The CDR3 covers 15 residues. V lost 5 bases to trimming and J lost 4 bases; unmatched junction nucleotides: 7. The CDR3 sequence: CASSPSGTGYNEQFF. CDR3 coding DNA: TGTGCCAGCAGTCCCTCCGGGACAGGATACAATGAGCAGTTCTTC.

The J gene is TRBJ2-2, the V gene TRBV19; D is undetermined. Germline-derived CDR1 and CDR2 are LNHDA and SQIVND (reference sequence). This CDR3 comprises 16 residues. V was shortened by 1 base and J by 1 base, with 10 bases between the two germline ends. The CDR3 DNA sequence: TGTGCCAGTAGTATAGCCACTCGGGTGAACACCGGGGAGCTGTTTTTT. It encodes CASSIATRVNTGELFF.

The genes are TRBV11-3 and TRBJ2-2, with a tentative D call TRBD1 (6 bases). Per germline, CDR1 SGHNT and CDR2 YENEEA. The V end was cut by 3 bases, the J end by 5 bases, with 7 bases between. The CDR3 runs 13 residues. The CDR3 sequence: CASSFGQTGELFF. In DNA, the CDR3 is TGTGCCAGCAGCTTTGGACAGACCGGGGAGCTGTTTTTT.

On this clonotype itself: This likely comes from a read error, as the CDR3 has no conserved phenylalanine or tryptophan at its end. The V call is TRBV5-6, the J call TRBJ2-3; D unclear. Germline loops: CDR1 SGHDT, CDR2 YYEEEE. This CDR3 is 14 amino acids long. The V gene lost 6 bases and the J gene lost 1 base, with 12 bases spanning the gap. The CDR3 DNA follows: TGTGCCAGCAACAACATTCGGGGCACAGATACGCAGTATTTA. Protein sequence: CASNNIRGTDTQYL.

J is TRBJ2-1 and V is TRBV7-2; 12 bases fit TRBD2. Losses at the gene ends were 5 bases for V and 8 bases for J; bases not matched to a gene: 7. This CDR3 spans 15 amino acids. Germline values: CDR1 SGHTA, CDR2 FQGNSA. The CDR3 bases are TGTGCCAGCAGCATCCTAGCGGGAGGGTCCCATGAGCAGTTCTTC. This sequence encodes CASSILAGGSHEQFF.

The table lists this clonotype with a few counts. The gene calls are TRBV5-1 and TRBJ2-7; tentatively, D is TRBD1 or TRBD2 (5 bases each). The germline V gene has CDR1 SGHRS and CDR2 YFSETQ. The CDR3 is made up of 15 amino acids. The V and J ends lost 4 bases and 4 bases respectively, with 18 bases between them. CDR3 nucleotide sequence: TGCGCCAGCAGCCCGACCGGGACGGTAACGTACGAGCAGTACTTC. Its translation is CASSPTGTVTYEQYF.

The chain carries TRBV18 and TRBJ1-6; D perhaps matches TRBD1 (6 bases). Trimming took 4 bases from V and 7 from J, leaving 14 bases between them. The germline V gene has CDR1 KGHSH and CDR2 LQKENI. There are 15 residues in the CDR3. CDR3 sequence (DNA): TGTGCCAGCTCACGGCTAGGGACAAGGAATTCACCCCTCCACTTT. It translates to CASSRLGTRNSPLHF. The full variable domain, completed using reference TRBV18 and TRBJ1-6, is NAGVMQNPRHLVRRRGQEARLRCSPMKGHSHVYWYRQLPEEGLKFMVYLQKENIIDESGMPKERFSAEFPKEGPSILRIQQVVRGDSAAYFCASSRLGTRNSPLHFGNGTRLTVT.